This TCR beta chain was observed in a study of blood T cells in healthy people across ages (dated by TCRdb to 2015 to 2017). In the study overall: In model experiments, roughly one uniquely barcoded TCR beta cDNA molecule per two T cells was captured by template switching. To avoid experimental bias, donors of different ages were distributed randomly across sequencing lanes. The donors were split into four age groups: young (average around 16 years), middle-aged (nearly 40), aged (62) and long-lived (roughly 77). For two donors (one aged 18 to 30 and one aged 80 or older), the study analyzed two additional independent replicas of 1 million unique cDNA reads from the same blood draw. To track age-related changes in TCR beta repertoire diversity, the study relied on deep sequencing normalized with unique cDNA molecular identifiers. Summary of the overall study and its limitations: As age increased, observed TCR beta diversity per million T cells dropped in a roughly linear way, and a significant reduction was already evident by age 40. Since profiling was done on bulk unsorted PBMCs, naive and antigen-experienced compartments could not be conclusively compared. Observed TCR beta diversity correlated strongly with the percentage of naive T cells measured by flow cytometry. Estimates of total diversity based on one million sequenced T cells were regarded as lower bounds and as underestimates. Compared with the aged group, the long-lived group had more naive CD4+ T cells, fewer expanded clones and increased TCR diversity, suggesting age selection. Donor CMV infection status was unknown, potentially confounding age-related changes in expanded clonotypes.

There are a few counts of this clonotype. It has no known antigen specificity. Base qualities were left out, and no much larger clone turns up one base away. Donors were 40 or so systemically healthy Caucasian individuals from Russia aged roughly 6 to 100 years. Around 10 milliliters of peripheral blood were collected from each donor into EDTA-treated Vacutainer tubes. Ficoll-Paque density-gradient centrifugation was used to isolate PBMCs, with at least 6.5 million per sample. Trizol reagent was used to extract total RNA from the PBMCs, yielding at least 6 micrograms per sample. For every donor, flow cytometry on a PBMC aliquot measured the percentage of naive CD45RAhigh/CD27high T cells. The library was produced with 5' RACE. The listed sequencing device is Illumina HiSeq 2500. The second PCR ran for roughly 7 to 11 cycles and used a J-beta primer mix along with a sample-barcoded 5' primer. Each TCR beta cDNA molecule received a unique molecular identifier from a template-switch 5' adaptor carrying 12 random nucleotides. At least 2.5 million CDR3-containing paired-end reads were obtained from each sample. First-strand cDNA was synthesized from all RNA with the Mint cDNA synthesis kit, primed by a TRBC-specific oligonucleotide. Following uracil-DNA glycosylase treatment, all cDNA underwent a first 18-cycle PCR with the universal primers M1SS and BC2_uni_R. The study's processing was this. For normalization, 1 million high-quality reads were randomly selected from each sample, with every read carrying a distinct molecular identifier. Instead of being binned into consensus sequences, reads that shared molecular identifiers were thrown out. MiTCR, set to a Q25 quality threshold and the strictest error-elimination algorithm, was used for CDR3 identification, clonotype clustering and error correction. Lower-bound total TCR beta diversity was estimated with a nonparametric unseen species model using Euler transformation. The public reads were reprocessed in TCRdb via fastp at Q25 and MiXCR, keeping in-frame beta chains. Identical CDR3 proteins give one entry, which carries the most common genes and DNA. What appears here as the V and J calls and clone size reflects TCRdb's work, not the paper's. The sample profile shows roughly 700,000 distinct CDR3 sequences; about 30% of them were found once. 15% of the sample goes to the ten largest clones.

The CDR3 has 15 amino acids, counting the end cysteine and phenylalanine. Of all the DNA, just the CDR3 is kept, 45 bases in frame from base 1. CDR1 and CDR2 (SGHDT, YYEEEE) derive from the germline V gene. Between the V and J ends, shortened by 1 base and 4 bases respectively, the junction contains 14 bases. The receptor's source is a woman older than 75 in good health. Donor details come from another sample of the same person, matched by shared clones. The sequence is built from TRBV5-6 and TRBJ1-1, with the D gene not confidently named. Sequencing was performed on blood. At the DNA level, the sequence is TGTGCCAGCAGCTTGATCAAGCTTATGGGCACTGAAGCTTTCTTT. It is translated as CASSLIKLMGTEAFF.